This TCR beta chain was identified during a study of blood T cell repertoires in COVID-19. Study-level background: COVID-19 samples collected from the United States, Italy and Spain covered acute and convalescent phases. PBMCs, B-cell-depleted T cells, or T cells were the source of the cDNA or gDNA that made up the material.

This clone was seen a single time. Produced via immunoSEQ multiplex PCR; TCRdb's table is partial and in-frame only. The sample has approximately 150,000 clones, around four fifths seen once. The sequence came from a woman older than 75 with COVID-19, enrolled during active disease. The sequencing input was peripheral blood.

This chain's CDR3 is CAWSVQGYEQYF. CDR3 DNA: TGTGCCTGGAGTGTACAGGGCTACGAGCAGTACTTC. This chain uses TRBV30 with TRBJ2-7; maybe TRBD1 (6 bases). V dropped 0 bases and J dropped 3 bases, with 6 bases sitting between them. Germline values: CDR1 GTSNPN, CDR2 SVGIG (reference sequence). The CDR3 extends over 12 amino acids.